This is a list of T cell receptor beta chains from one sample in a study of cytomegalovirus exposure and HLA in healthy donors. Sequenced by immunoSEQ multiplex PCR; TCRdb stores in-frame clones only, minus some. The data contain around 84,000 clones, about 78% of them singletons. Sequencing input: PBMCs. The receptors here all came from a man in his forties or fifties in good health and CMV-seronegative. The CDR3 runs from the conserved cysteine through the conserved F or W. The D gene is left open where the match is weak. Size is omitted from some rows. Given values are once, few, many or a class for expanded clones.

j_call d_call v_call clone_size cdr3_aa cdr3_nt
TRBJ1-6 - TRBV5-1 few CASSRVSNSPLHF TGCGCCAGCAGTCGGGTGAGTAATTCACCCCTCCACTTT
TRBJ1-3 - TRBV30 - CAWSIGDTIYF TGTGCCTGGAGCATAGGAGACACCATATATTTT
TRBJ2-5 - TRBV4-1 - CTSSQGPQETQYF TGCACCAGCAGCCAAGGGCCCCAAGAGACCCAGTACTTC
TRBJ2-7 TRBD1 TRBV5-1 once CASSLPGTGTYEQYF TGCGCCAGCAGCTTACCCGGGACAGGGACCTACGAGCAGTACTTC
TRBJ2-7 - TRBV20-1 - CSAQRGGEQYF TGCAGTGCCCAAAGGGGGGGCGAGCAGTACTTC
TRBJ1-2 TRBD1 TRBV5-6 - CASSLELVPGTGGRYGYTF TGTGCCAGCAGCTTGGAGCTGGTCCCGGGGACAGGGGGTCGGTATGGCTACACCTTC
TRBJ2-7 TRBD2 TRBV15 - CATSRDRGRGQYF TGTGCCACCAGCAGAGATCGGGGGAGGGGGCAGTACTTC
TRBJ2-3 TRBD2 TRBV6-4 - CASSPTSGGDTQYF TGTGCCAGCAGCCCGACTAGCGGGGGTGATACGCAGTATTTT
TRBJ1-5 - TRBV15 - CATSPRGRDQPQHF TGTGCCACCAGCCCGAGGGGGAGGGATCAGCCCCAGCATTTT
TRBJ1-3 TRBD1 TRBV5-1 - CASTLDRAGNTIYF TGCGCCAGCACCCTGGACAGGGCTGGAAACACCATATATTTT
TRBJ1-5 TRBD1 TRBV6-6 - CASSRDRENQPQHF TGTGCCAGCAGTCGGGACAGAGAGAATCAGCCCCAGCATTTT
TRBJ1-6 - TRBV5-6 few CASSSPGPLHF TGTGCCAGCAGCTCACCGGGACCCCTCCACTTT
TRBJ2-2 TRBD2 TRBV14 once CASSHGRMMNTGELFF TGTGCCAGCAGCCACGGGAGGATGATGAACACCGGGGAGCTGTTTTTT
TRBJ2-1 TRBD1 TRBV7-9 - CSSSTGVWEQFF TGTTCCAGCAGTACAGGGGTCTGGGAGCAGTTCTTC
TRBJ2-3 TRBD2 TRBV4-1 - CASSPSGRALADTQYF TGCGCCAGCAGCCCCTCAGGGAGGGCCCTGGCAGATACGCAGTATTTT
TRBJ2-1 - TRBV12-5 - CASAPGPGGPYNEQFF TGTGCTAGTGCCCCTGGTCCCGGGGGTCCCTACAATGAGCAGTTCTTC
TRBJ1-3 TRBD1 TRBV5-1 - CASSRTGGERNTIYF TGCGCCAGCAGCCGGACAGGGGGAGAGAGAAACACCATATATTTT
TRBJ1-1 - TRBV13 many CASSFEMVETEAFF TGTGCCAGCAGCTTTGAGATGGTGGAGACTGAAGCTTTCTTT
TRBJ2-2 TRBD1 TRBV9 - CASSVERTGVSELFF TGTGCCAGCAGCGTAGAACGGACAGGGGTGTCGGAGCTGTTTTTT
TRBJ2-3 TRBD1 TRBV6-6 few CASTGQGTDTQYF TGTGCCAGCACAGGACAGGGAACAGATACGCAGTATTTT
TRBJ2-1 TRBD1 TRBV7-9 - CASSLRQGSYNEQFF TGTGCCAGCAGCCTGCGACAGGGGAGTTACAATGAGCAGTTCTTC
TRBJ1-3 TRBD1 TRBV5-6 - CASSLDRTGNSGNTIYF TGTGCCAGCAGCTTGGATCGGACAGGGAACTCTGGAAACACCATATATTTT
TRBJ2-7 - TRBV7-9 few CASSRAYEQYF TGTGCCAGCAGCCGAGCCTACGAGCAGTACTTC
TRBJ2-1 - TRBV5-4 - CASSKVLRDHEQFF TGTGCCAGCAGTAAGGTACTCAGGGATCATGAGCAGTTCTTC
TRBJ1-1 - TRBV5-6 - CASSLIPGRNTEAFF TGTGCCAGCAGCTTGATTCCAGGTCGGAACACTGAAGCTTTCTTT
TRBJ1-6 TRBD1 TRBV6-6 - CASSYSGQGDSPLHF TGTGCCAGCAGTTACTCGGGACAGGGGGATTCACCCCTCCACTTT
TRBJ2-7 TRBD1 TRBV18 - CASSPQDTGVGYEQYF TGTGCCAGCTCGCCCCAGGACACAGGGGTAGGGTACGAGCAGTACTTC
TRBJ2-3 TRBD2 TRBV18 - CASSPTAKRGFTDTQYF TGTGCCAGCTCACCGACCGCGAAGCGGGGATTCACAGATACGCAGTATTTT
TRBJ1-2 - TRBV27 - CASSPRPGGSTGYTF TGTGCCAGCAGCCCCCGCCCCGGGGGTTCGACTGGCTACACCTTC
TRBJ2-5 TRBD2 TRBV9 - CASSLTPLAETQYF TGTGCCAGCAGCCTCACCCCACTAGCGGAGACCCAGTACTTC
TRBJ1-1 TRBD1 TRBV10-1 - CASSANQGAGAEAFF TGCGCCAGCAGTGCCAACCAGGGGGCAGGGGCTGAAGCTTTCTTT
TRBJ2-3 - TRBV19 - CASRPLGGSTDTQYF TGTGCCAGTAGACCTTTGGGGGGAAGCACAGATACGCAGTATTTT
TRBJ1-2 TRBD1 TRBV28 - CASSSTGTETFNYGYTF TGTGCCAGCAGTTCGACCGGGACAGAAACATTTAACTATGGCTACACCTTC
TRBJ2-3 TRBD2 TRBV10-2 - CASSDPPLAGEDTQYF TGCGCCAGCAGTGACCCTCCCCTAGCGGGTGAAGATACGCAGTATTTT
TRBJ1-6 - TRBV15 - CATSNRDSPLHF TGTGCCACCAGTAACAGGGATTCACCCCTCCACTTT
TRBJ2-1 TRBD2 TRBV19 - CASSISGTSGGAERVF TGTGCCAGTAGTATAAGTGGGACTAGCGGGGGGGCCGAAAGGGTCTTC
TRBJ2-7 TRBD2 TRBV4-1 - CASSQTSGFSYEQYF TGCGCCAGCAGCCAAACTAGCGGTTTCTCCTACGAGCAGTACTTC
TRBJ2-7 TRBD1 TRBV5-4 - CASTMTGLIDEQYF TGTGCCAGCACCATGACAGGGTTAATTGACGAGCAGTACTTC
TRBJ1-5 TRBD1 TRBV27 - CASSDTGTGGGFGPQHF TGTGCCAGCAGTGACACCGGGACAGGGGGAGGATTTGGGCCCCAGCATTTT